This TCR beta chain was sequenced for a study of blood T cell repertoires in COVID-19. Overall study context: Acute-phase and convalescent COVID-19 samples originated in the United States, Italy and Spain.

The protocol was immunoSEQ multiplex PCR, while the TCRdb copy is restricted to in-frame clones and leaves out a portion. Of more than 200,000 clones listed, under 85% are singletons. V was shortened by 2 bases and J by 3 bases, with 10 bases between the two germline ends. This CDR3 comprises 13 residues. Germline CDR1 SQVTM, CDR2 ANQGSEA. This clone was counted once. The receptor's source is a woman aged 40 to 50 with active or convalescent COVID-19. The chain carries TRBV29-1 and TRBJ1-1, with D perhaps TRBD1 (5 bases). The specimen sequenced was peripheral blood. CDR3 nucleotides: TGCAGCGTTGAATGGGGGAGGGACACTGAAGCTTTCTTT. This gives the protein CSVEWGRDTEAFF.